This is a list of T cell receptor beta chains from one sample in a study of blood T cell repertoires in COVID-19. The assay was immunoSEQ multiplex PCR, and TCRdb's table has in-frame clones only and misses some. The sample has 150,000 to 160,000 clones; 80% to 90% are singletons. Sequences were obtained from peripheral blood. The receptors shown here come from a woman between 40 and 55 years old with acute or convalescent COVID-19. Each CDR3 is given with its conserved first and last residue. Each record gives: J gene, V gene, clone size, D gene, CDR3 DNA, CDR3 protein. D genes are given only for firm matches. Some rows have no size entry. The others give once, few or many, or a class for an expanded clone.

j_gene: TRBJ2-1; v_gene: TRBV9; abundance: -; d_gene: TRBD1; CDR3nt: TGTGCCAGCAGCGTAGCCGGGACAGACAATGAGCAGTTCTTC; CDR3aa: CASSVAGTDNEQFF
j_gene: TRBJ2-1; v_gene: TRBV24-1; abundance: -; d_gene: TRBD1; CDR3nt: TGTGCCACCAGTGATTTTTACAGGGGCTCCTACAATGAGCAGTTCTTC; CDR3aa: CATSDFYRGSYNEQFF
j_gene: TRBJ2-7; v_gene: TRBV5-1; abundance: many; d_gene: TRBD2; CDR3nt: TGCGCCAGCAGCTTTTATCCGGGGGGAACCTACGAGCAGTACTTC; CDR3aa: CASSFYPGGTYEQYF
j_gene: TRBJ2-5; v_gene: TRBV5-1; abundance: -; d_gene: TRBD2; CDR3nt: TGCGCCAGCAGCCAGGGACTAGACCAAGAGACCCAGTACTTC; CDR3aa: CASSQGLDQETQYF
j_gene: TRBJ1-2; v_gene: TRBV11-2; abundance: -; d_gene: -; CDR3nt: TGTGCCAGCAGCTTAAAAGGGGAAGTTGGCTATGGCTACACCTTC; CDR3aa: CASSLKGEVGYGYTF
j_gene: TRBJ1-2; v_gene: TRBV9; abundance: once; d_gene: TRBD1; CDR3nt: TGTGCCAGCAGCGCCTCAAAGAGACAGGGGGAATTCTATGGCTACACCTTC; CDR3aa: CASSASKRQGEFYGYTF
j_gene: TRBJ1-2; v_gene: TRBV19; abundance: -; d_gene: TRBD1; CDR3nt: TGTGCCACGTGGGACAGGGAAGACGGCTACACCTTC; CDR3aa: CATWDREDGYTF
j_gene: TRBJ2-1; v_gene: TRBV19; abundance: -; d_gene: TRBD2; CDR3nt: TGTGCCAGTAGTACGCAACTAGCGGGAGATTGGAATGAGCAGTTCTTC; CDR3aa: CASSTQLAGDWNEQFF
j_gene: TRBJ1-2; v_gene: TRBV27; abundance: -; d_gene: TRBD1; CDR3nt: TGTGCCAGCAGTCCCATCGGGACAGGGACTAACTATGGCTACACCTTC; CDR3aa: CASSPIGTGTNYGYTF
j_gene: TRBJ2-2; v_gene: TRBV3-1/TRBV3-2; abundance: -; d_gene: -; CDR3nt: TGTGCCAGCAGCCAAGTCGAGGCCCTAGCCGGGGAGCTGTTTTTT; CDR3aa: CASSQVEALAGELFF
j_gene: TRBJ2-1; v_gene: TRBV5-1; abundance: -; d_gene: -; CDR3nt: TGCGCCAGCAACGAGATACTAGACTCTGAGCAGTTCTTC; CDR3aa: CASNEILDSEQFF
j_gene: TRBJ2-1; v_gene: TRBV7-8; abundance: -; d_gene: TRBD1; CDR3nt: TGTGCCAGCAGCTTACGGGGACAGGGTATTAGGAATGAGCAGTTCTTC; CDR3aa: CASSLRGQGIRNEQFF
j_gene: TRBJ2-1; v_gene: TRBV4-2; abundance: once; d_gene: TRBD2; CDR3nt: TGTGCCAGCAGCCCGTGGGGGACTAGGGACAATGAGCAGTTCTTC; CDR3aa: CASSPWGTRDNEQFF
j_gene: TRBJ1-2; v_gene: TRBV6-5; abundance: -; d_gene: -; CDR3nt: TGTGCCACCCAGGGAGGGTCGGGCTTCTATGGCTACACCTTC; CDR3aa: CATQGGSGFYGYTF
j_gene: TRBJ2-7; v_gene: TRBV24-1; abundance: -; d_gene: -; CDR3nt: TGTGCCACCAGTGACACCGGAGCCAGGGGCGAGCAGTACTTC; CDR3aa: CATSDTGARGEQYF
j_gene: TRBJ2-1; v_gene: TRBV10-3; abundance: -; d_gene: -; CDR3nt: TGTGCCATCAGTGAGCCCTGGGGAGGCGGAGACAATGAGCAGTTCTTC; CDR3aa: CAISEPWGGGDNEQFF
j_gene: TRBJ2-3; v_gene: TRBV29-1; abundance: -; d_gene: TRBD2; CDR3nt: TGCAGCGTGGGGACTAGCTTTAGAGATACGCAGTATTTT; CDR3aa: CSVGTSFRDTQYF
j_gene: TRBJ1-6; v_gene: TRBV3-1/TRBV3-2; abundance: once; d_gene: -; CDR3nt: TGTGCCAGCAGCCAGCACGGGGGGGGCCTTTATAATTCACCCCTCCACTTT; CDR3aa: CASSQHGGGLYNSPLHF
j_gene: TRBJ1-5; v_gene: TRBV19; abundance: -; d_gene: -; CDR3nt: TGTGCCACGGCTGGGGAGGGCAATCAGCCCCAGCATTTT; CDR3aa: CATAGEGNQPQHF
j_gene: TRBJ2-3; v_gene: TRBV29-1; abundance: -; d_gene: TRBD2; CDR3nt: TGCAGCGCTGGAGCGGGAGGGCTCACAGATACGCAGTATTTT; CDR3aa: CSAGAGGLTDTQYF
j_gene: TRBJ2-1; v_gene: TRBV29-1; abundance: -; d_gene: -; CDR3nt: TGCAGCGTTGAAGTCTACAGAGACAATGAGCAGTTCTTC; CDR3aa: CSVEVYRDNEQFF
j_gene: TRBJ1-1; v_gene: TRBV28; abundance: -; d_gene: TRBD1; CDR3nt: TGTGCCAGCAGTTTACCGGGACAGGTAGTTCAAGGGACTGAAGCTTTCTTT; CDR3aa: CASSLPGQVVQGTEAFF
j_gene: TRBJ2-5; v_gene: TRBV5-1; abundance: -; d_gene: -; CDR3nt: TGCGCCAGCAGCCTTGACAGGGGAGGGCAAGAGACCCAGTACTTC; CDR3aa: CASSLDRGGQETQYF
j_gene: TRBJ2-7; v_gene: TRBV27; abundance: -; d_gene: -; CDR3nt: TGTGCCAGCAGTTTACAGGGTAGGCACGAGCAGTACTTC; CDR3aa: CASSLQGRHEQYF
j_gene: TRBJ1-3; v_gene: TRBV14; abundance: -; d_gene: -; CDR3nt: TGTGCCAGCAGCCAAAACAGGGTCGGAAACACCATATATTTT; CDR3aa: CASSQNRVGNTIYF
j_gene: TRBJ2-2; v_gene: TRBV6-6; abundance: -; d_gene: TRBD1; CDR3nt: TGTGCCAGCAGTCCAAAGCCGGGACAGGGCGTGAACACCGGGGAGCTGTTTTTT; CDR3aa: CASSPKPGQGVNTGELFF
j_gene: TRBJ1-5; v_gene: TRBV6-4; abundance: -; d_gene: -; CDR3nt: TGTGCCAGCAGTGAGACTGGAACTAGCAATCAGCCCCAGCATTTT; CDR3aa: CASSETGTSNQPQHF
j_gene: TRBJ2-1; v_gene: TRBV6-5; abundance: once; d_gene: TRBD1; CDR3nt: TGTGCCAGCAGACCCGGGACAGAGCATGGTGAGCAGTTCTTC; CDR3aa: CASRPGTEHGEQFF
j_gene: TRBJ2-7; v_gene: TRBV6-4; abundance: -; d_gene: TRBD1; CDR3nt: TGTGCCAGCACAAAGGACAGGGTGTACGAGCAGTACTTC; CDR3aa: CASTKDRVYEQYF
j_gene: TRBJ2-3; v_gene: TRBV7-7; abundance: -; d_gene: TRBD2; CDR3nt: TGTGCCAGCAGCCTAGGACTAGCGGGGACCACAGATACGCAGTATTTT; CDR3aa: CASSLGLAGTTDTQYF
j_gene: TRBJ2-1; v_gene: TRBV5-1; abundance: -; d_gene: -; CDR3nt: TGCGCCAGCAGCTCGCGGGGAAAGACAGACGGGATGGCTGAGCAGTTCTTC; CDR3aa: CASSSRGKTDGMAEQFF
j_gene: TRBJ2-2; v_gene: TRBV30; abundance: -; d_gene: -; CDR3nt: TGTGCCTGGAAGGACTTAGGTGGGGAGCTGTTTTTT; CDR3aa: CAWKDLGGELFF
j_gene: TRBJ1-6; v_gene: TRBV25-1; abundance: -; d_gene: -; CDR3nt: TGTGCCAGCAGTGAATACGGGGTCGTTAATTCACCCCTCCACTTT; CDR3aa: CASSEYGVVNSPLHF
j_gene: TRBJ1-4; v_gene: TRBV3-1/TRBV3-2; abundance: -; d_gene: -; CDR3nt: TGTGCCAGCAGCCAACCAGGCAGGGCGTCAACTAATGAAAAACTGTTTTTT; CDR3aa: CASSQPGRASTNEKLFF
j_gene: TRBJ1-2; v_gene: TRBV1; abundance: once; d_gene: -; CDR3nt: TGCAATCCGGATGGCTACACCTTC; CDR3aa: CNPDGYTF
j_gene: TRBJ2-1; v_gene: TRBV4-2; abundance: -; d_gene: -; CDR3nt: TGTGCCAGCAGCCAAGAGGGCAGCAATGAGCAGTTCTTC; CDR3aa: CASSQEGSNEQFF
j_gene: TRBJ2-1; v_gene: TRBV4-1; abundance: -; d_gene: TRBD2; CDR3nt: TGCGCCAGCAGCCGGGAAACCGGGACTAGCGGGTCCAATGAGCAGTTCTTC; CDR3aa: CASSRETGTSGSNEQFF
j_gene: TRBJ1-1; v_gene: TRBV5-5; abundance: -; d_gene: -; CDR3nt: TGTGCCAGCAGCCGCTTACGGGAGGGCAGCGGGGGAACAGAAGCTTTCTTT; CDR3aa: CASSRLREGSGGTEAFF
j_gene: TRBJ1-2; v_gene: TRBV24-1; abundance: -; d_gene: TRBD1; CDR3nt: TGTGCCACCAGTGACTGGACAGGCGCAGGTCTTGGCTACACCTTC; CDR3aa: CATSDWTGAGLGYTF
j_gene: TRBJ2-7; v_gene: TRBV4-1; abundance: -; d_gene: -; CDR3nt: TGCGCCAGCAGCCAGGCATCCCAGGGGACACCTTACGAGCAGTACTTC; CDR3aa: CASSQASQGTPYEQYF
j_gene: TRBJ2-7; v_gene: TRBV28; abundance: -; d_gene: TRBD1; CDR3nt: TGTGCCAGCAGTCTGAACAGGGGGCGCCCCCCCTACGAGCAGTACTTC; CDR3aa: CASSLNRGRPPYEQYF
j_gene: TRBJ2-1; v_gene: TRBV12-3/TRBV12-4; abundance: -; d_gene: -; CDR3nt: TGTGCCACCGGGGGAAGCTCCTACAATGAGCAGTTCTTC; CDR3aa: CATGGSSYNEQFF
j_gene: TRBJ2-7; v_gene: TRBV9; abundance: -; d_gene: -; CDR3nt: TGTGCCAGCAGCTCCCAGCAGGGGTACGAGCAGTACTTC; CDR3aa: CASSSQQGYEQYF
j_gene: TRBJ2-3; v_gene: TRBV19; abundance: -; d_gene: -; CDR3nt: TGTGCCAGTAGCAGGACTACAAGCACAGATACGCAGTATTTT; CDR3aa: CASSRTTSTDTQYF
j_gene: TRBJ2-7; v_gene: TRBV7-9; abundance: -; d_gene: TRBD2; CDR3nt: TGTGCCAGCAGCTTAGCCGGCCCGGGAGGCTACGAGCAGTACTTC; CDR3aa: CASSLAGPGGYEQYF
j_gene: TRBJ1-1; v_gene: TRBV19; abundance: -; d_gene: -; CDR3nt: TGTGCCAGTAGTATAAGCGGGACCCCCCTGAACACTGAAGCTTTCTTT; CDR3aa: CASSISGTPLNTEAFF
j_gene: TRBJ2-2; v_gene: TRBV5-5; abundance: -; d_gene: TRBD1; CDR3nt: TGTGCCAGCAGCTTTGGACCGAGACAGGGGGAACACGGGGAGCTGTTTTTT; CDR3aa: CASSFGPRQGEHGELFF
j_gene: TRBJ1-2; v_gene: TRBV19; abundance: -; d_gene: -; CDR3nt: TGTGCCAGTAGTATAGTTGGGCTGAACTATGGCTACACCTTC; CDR3aa: CASSIVGLNYGYTF